These T cell receptor beta chains were read from a single sample in a study of blood T cell repertoires in COVID-19. The repertoire was sequenced with immunoSEQ multiplex PCR; TCRdb's copy has only in-frame clones and lacks some. The repertoire holds roughly 150,000 clones, with more than 80% as singletons. Sequences were obtained from peripheral blood. These receptors all stem from a human donor in a cohort sampled during active COVID-19. CDR3s include the opening cysteine and the closing phenylalanine or tryptophan. D genes are given only for firm matches. For some rows the clone size is stated as once, few or many, or as a class when expanded; others skip it.

cdr3_nt cdr3_aa v_call cdr3_length clone_size j_call d_call
TGTGCCAGCAGTTTACAGGGGGCCGAGTCCTACGAGCAGTACTTC CASSLQGAESYEQYF TRBV27 15 . TRBJ2-7 TRBD1
TGCGCCAGCAGCTTGGACAGGGGGCCGAATCAGCCCCAGCATTTT CASSLDRGPNQPQHF TRBV5-1 15 . TRBJ1-5 TRBD1
TGTGCCACGAGAATAGGGGCTAGCGGGGGAGGCTACGAGCAGTACTTC CATRIGASGGGYEQYF TRBV19 16 . TRBJ2-7 TRBD2
TGTGCCAGCAGCTTATCGGTTGTGGGAGACACCATATATTTT CASSLSVVGDTIYF TRBV7-9 14 . TRBJ1-3 .
TGTGCCATTACCCAGGGACAGGCAGGCGATGAGCAGTTCTTC CAITQGQAGDEQFF TRBV10-3 14 . TRBJ2-1 TRBD1
TGCGCCAGCAGCCGGGTACAGGGCCTACAAGAGACCCAGTACTTC CASSRVQGLQETQYF TRBV5-1 15 . TRBJ2-5 .
TGTGCCAGCAGCCGGCAGTGGACAGCGAATTCACCCCTCCACTTT CASSRQWTANSPLHF TRBV11-2 15 . TRBJ1-6 .
TGTGCCAGCAGCGCCCCGTTTATCGACAGTACCTACGAGCAGTACTTC CASSAPFIDSTYEQYF TRBV5-6 16 . TRBJ2-7 .
TGTGCCTGGAGTACGGGATCAGACGGTTCACCCCTCCACTTT CAWSTGSDGSPLHF TRBV30 14 . TRBJ1-6 .
TGTGCCAGCAGCACAGGATCCACGCGGGGCTACACCTTC CASSTGSTRGYTF TRBV28 13 few TRBJ1-2 .
TGTGCCTGGAGTGACGGGACAGACTCTGGAAACACCATATATTTT CAWSDGTDSGNTIYF TRBV30 15 . TRBJ1-3 TRBD1
TGCGCCAGCAGGCCCACGGAGGGGGCAAAACTGTTTTTT CASRPTEGAKLFF TRBV4-3 13 . TRBJ1-4 TRBD1
TGTGCCACCAGCAGAGATCCCGGCTACGAGCAGTACTTC CATSRDPGYEQYF TRBV15 13 . TRBJ2-7 .
TGCGCCAGCAGCTTGGGGGGCTCCTATGGCTACACCTTC CASSLGGSYGYTF TRBV5-1 13 . TRBJ1-2 .
TGTGCCAGCAGCGCTCCCGGGACAGGGAGGAGGGAGCAGTACTTC CASSAPGTGRREQYF TRBV9 15 . TRBJ2-7 TRBD1
TGCGCCAGCAGCTTGGGAAGAGGGGAGGACGAGCAGTACTTC CASSLGRGEDEQYF TRBV5-1 14 . TRBJ2-7 .
TGTGCCTCCCTCCCTGGGGCCAACGTCCTGACTTTC CASLPGANVLTF TRBV30 12 . TRBJ2-6 .
TGTGCCAGTAGTATAGGTCGTCACTTCTCTGGGGCCAACGTCCTGACTTTC CASSIGRHFSGANVLTF TRBV19 17 . TRBJ2-6 .
TGTGCCAGCAGCTTAGGCGACAGGGGTACAGATACGCAGTATTTT CASSLGDRGTDTQYF TRBV11-2 15 . TRBJ2-3 TRBD1
TGTGCCAGCAGTCTACAGGGGTACGAGCAGTACTTC CASSLQGYEQYF TRBV6-2/TRBV6-3 12 . TRBJ2-7 TRBD1
TGCAGCGTCCGCTCTGGGGCCAACGTCCTGACTTTC CSVRSGANVLTF TRBV29-1 12 once TRBJ2-6 .
TGTGCCAGCAGCTTAGTTGCAGTTCTGGCCCAAGTTTCACCCCTCCACTTT CASSLVAVLAQVSPLHF TRBV7-2 17 . TRBJ1-6 .
TGTGCCAGTCGGACAGGGTGGATACAAGAGACCCAGTACTTC CASRTGWIQETQYF TRBV28 14 . TRBJ2-5 TRBD1
TGCGCCAGCAGTGAAGTACTAGCGGGGGGGCCTCACGAGCAGTACTTC CASSEVLAGGPHEQYF TRBV10-1 16 . TRBJ2-7 TRBD2
TGTGCCAGCAGCTTTGAGCCTGGGACAGCTTCGGGCTACACCTTC CASSFEPGTASGYTF TRBV11-2 15 . TRBJ1-2 TRBD1
TGTGCCAGCAGTCCCGCGAGGGGGGGGTACACAGATACGCAGTATTTT CASSPARGGYTDTQYF TRBV28 16 . TRBJ2-3 .
TGTGCCAGCAGCTTACCAGGGGACTCCTACGAGCAGTACTTC CASSLPGDSYEQYF TRBV7-9 14 . TRBJ2-7 .
TGTGCCAGCAGCACCGGGACAGGGCTGAACACTGAAGCTTTCTTT CASSTGTGLNTEAFF TRBV7-9 15 once TRBJ1-1 TRBD1